Here is one TCR beta chain with its context. This specimen belongs to a study of identifying expanded T cells in peripheral blood. V was shortened by 4 bases and J by 0 bases, with 1 base between the two germline ends. This CDR3 comprises 12 residues. CDR1 and CDR2 from the germline V gene are SGHTA and FQGNSA. Using immunoSEQ multiplex PCR, the repertoire was profiled, and TCRdb retains in-frame clones only, with some absent. Of just over 90,000 clones detected, about 90% appear once; the ten largest clones hold around 4.3%. No infections or other immune events were documented during collection. The TCR sequence derives from a person between 18 and 75 years old in good health. The chain uses TRBV7-2 and TRBJ1-5; D is undetermined. Source material: blood. The CDR3 nucleotides are TGTGCCAGCAGCTATAGCAATCAGCCCCAGCATTTT. The encoded protein is CASSYSNQPQHF.